These 26 T cell receptor beta chains came from one sample sequenced in a study of cytomegalovirus exposure and HLA in healthy donors. Primers for the PCR totalled 60 Vbeta and 13 Jbeta. Clones were read by immunoSEQ multiplex PCR, and TCRdb kept only the in-frame ones, dropping some. The sample lists around 110,000 clones; around 80% were seen once. Material for sequencing was PBMCs. The receptors come from a man younger than 40 in good health and CMV-seronegative.

V and J are TRBV6-5 and TRBJ2-2; D is unresolved. Germline V gene data show CDR1 as MNHEY and CDR2 as SVGAGI. The CDR3 totals 12 residues. The ends were cut back, 8 bases at V and 2 bases at J, with 6 bases in the middle. This CDR3 reads CASVGNTGELFF. CDR3 bases: TGTGCCAGCGTGGGCAACACCGGGGAGCTGTTTTTT.

The chain employs TRBV5-1 and TRBJ1-1; 10 bases fit TRBD1. Trimming cost V 2 bases and J 11 bases; bases outside gene matches: 6. CDR1 is SGHRS, CDR2 YFSETQ, per germline. This CDR3 is built from 13 residues. CDR3 sequence: CASSFDRGLSAFF. In nucleotides, the CDR3 is TGCGCCAGCAGCTTTGACAGGGGGCTGAGTGCTTTCTTT.

The V call is TRBV5-1, the J call TRBJ2-2; 7 bases align to TRBD2. CDR1 and CDR2 (germline): SGHRS, YFSETQ. CDR3 length equals 15 residues. V shed 1 base and J 3 bases; nucleotides not matched to a gene: 3. The CDR3 loop is CASSLRAGDTGELFF. The CDR3 bases are TGCGCCAGCAGCTTGAGGGCGGGGGACACCGGGGAGCTGTTTTTT.

This chain links TRBV23-1 with TRBJ1-2; 12 bases agree with TRBD1. TRBV23-1 is an ORF, and what it does is uncertain. With V trimmed by 6 bases and J by 8 bases, 7 bases remained unmatched. This CDR3 has 14 amino acids. DNA of the CDR3: TGCGCCAGCAGGGGACAGGGGGCGGGAGGGGGCTACACCTTC. Translated: CASRGQGAGGGYTF.

The CDR3 bases are TGTGCCCTGCTCTCGGAGGAACCTAACTATGGCTACACCTTC. It yields the protein CALLSEEPNYGYTF. The gene calls are TRBV7-9 and TRBJ1-2; D remains ambiguous. CDR3 length: 14 residues. Trimming removed 11 bases from V and 0 bases from J, with 16 bases in between. Germline CDR1 SEHNR, CDR2 FQNEAQ (reference sequence).

The chain has TRBV27 and TRBJ2-1; the match to TRBD2 covers 8 bases. CDR1 and CDR2 (germline): MNHEY, SMNVEV (reference sequence). The junction had 10 bases not matched to a gene; V was cut back by 4 bases and J by 8 bases. This CDR3 region has 15 residues. The CDR3 reads CASSSSRRAGDEQFF. Here the CDR3 DNA reads TGTGCCAGCAGTTCCAGCCGGCGAGCGGGGGATGAGCAGTTCTTC.

The CDR3 nucleotides are TGTGCCAGCAGCGCCCGGGGAGGATACAATGAGCAGTTCTTC. Encoded protein: CASSARGGYNEQFF. The chain carries TRBV11-2 and TRBJ2-1; D is possibly TRBD2 (6 bases). The CDR3 covers 14 residues. Trimming took 5 bases from V and 4 from J, leaving 12 bases between them. Germline loops: CDR1 SGHAT, CDR2 FQNNGV.

The V and J genes are TRBV5-6 and TRBJ1-1; D is unresolved. The germline V gene encodes CDR1 SGHDT and CDR2 YYEEEE. The V end was cut by 5 bases, the J end by 6 bases, with 17 bases between. The CDR3 extends over 14 amino acids. The CDR3 reads CASSRGGRGAEAFF. For the CDR3, the DNA is TGTGCCAGCAGTCGGGGAGGGCGCGGGGCTGAAGCTTTCTTT.

J is TRBJ2-5 and V is TRBV7-2, with 11 bases identical to TRBD2. V shed 4 bases and J 4 bases; nucleotides not matched to a gene: 8. Germline CDR1 and CDR2: SGHTA and FQGNSA. The CDR3 runs 16 residues. The CDR3 DNA is TGTGCCAGCAGCTGGGGACTAGCGGAGGTGGGAGAGACCCAGTACTTC. Translating gives CASSWGLAEVGETQYF. Combining the CDR3 with reference TRBV7-2 and TRBJ2-5 gives the whole variable domain GAGVSQSPSNKVTEKGKDVELRCDPISGHTALYWYRQSLGQGLEFLIYFQGNSAPDKSGLPSDRFSAERTGGSVSTLTIQRTQQEDSAVYLCASSWGLAEVGETQYFGPGTRLLVL.

The chain couples TRBV2 to TRBJ2-7, with 8 bases fitting TRBD1. The junction had 11 bases not matched to a gene; V was cut back by 10 bases and J by 3 bases. CDR1 is SNHLY, CDR2 FYNNEI, per germline. The CDR3 spans 14 residues. CDR3: CATSPGDRYYEQYF. Here the CDR3 DNA reads TGTGCCACCTCCCCAGGGGACAGGTACTACGAGCAGTACTTC.

This chain joins TRBV5-1 and TRBJ1-4, with TRBD1 identical over 8 bases. The trim removed 0 bases at V and 2 bases at J, leaving 9 bases unmatched. CDR3 length: 18 amino acids. Germline-derived CDR1 and CDR2 are SGHRS and YFSETQ. CDR3 protein: CASSLGTGRIATNEKLFF. In nucleotides, the CDR3 is TGCGCCAGCAGCTTGGGGACAGGGAGGATTGCGACTAATGAAAAACTGTTTTTT.

The J gene is TRBJ1-4, the V gene TRBV19; D ambiguous. The V gene lost 7 bases and the J gene lost 0 bases, with 9 bases spanning the gap. This CDR3 comprises 14 residues. The V gene's germline CDR1 is LNHDA and CDR2 SQIVND (reference sequence). CDR3: CASTGLATNEKLFF. Written as DNA, the CDR3 is TGTGCCAGTACAGGACTTGCAACTAATGAAAAACTGTTTTTT.

V usage is TRBV5-1 and J usage is TRBJ1-2, with TRBD1 matching over 8 bases. CDR1 is SGHRS and CDR2 is YFSETQ in the germline V gene. The CDR3 sequence is 13 residues long. V trimming: 4 bases; J trimming: 4 bases; junction bases outside the gene matches: 3. The CDR3 spells CASSPQGGYGYTF. The DNA for the CDR3 is TGCGCCAGCAGCCCACAGGGGGGCTATGGCTACACCTTC. Full variable domain (remainder filled in from reference TRBV5-1 and TRBJ1-2): KAGVTQTPRYLIKTRGQQVTLSCSPISGHRSVSWYQQTPGQGLQFLFEYFSETQRNKGNFPGRFSGRQFSNSRSEMNVSTLELGDSALYLCASSPQGGYGYTFGSGTRLTVV.

V gene TRBV5-6 combines with J gene TRBJ2-3; 13 nucleotides match TRBD2. CDR1 is SGHDT, CDR2 YYEEEE, per germline. The V and J ends lost 0 bases and 2 bases, in that order; junction bases with no gene match: 9. The CDR3 spans 19 residues. The CDR3 reads CASSLVTSGGIWDTDTQYF. DNA of the CDR3: TGTGCCAGCAGCTTGGTGACTAGCGGGGGGATTTGGGACACAGATACGCAGTATTTT.

The rearrangement uses TRBV7-9 and TRBJ1-1; 7 nucleotides match TRBD1. The CDR3 is 15 residues long. V trimming: 4 bases; J trimming: 0 bases; junction bases outside the gene matches: 5. Germline V gene lookup returns CDR1 SEHNR and CDR2 FQNEAQ (reference sequence). The CDR3 spells CASSSRDSLNTEAFF. In nucleotides, the CDR3 is TGTGCCAGCAGCTCCAGGGACAGCCTGAACACTGAAGCTTTCTTT.

There are a few counts of this clone. V gene TRBV18 combines with J gene TRBJ1-2; D not resolved. Per germline, CDR1 KGHSH and CDR2 LQKENI. The CDR3 contains 13 residues. V was trimmed by 2 bases and J by 3 bases, leaving 7 bases between them. The CDR3 loop reads CASSPSGDYGYTF. CDR3 sequence (DNA): TGTGCCAGCTCACCAAGCGGAGACTATGGCTACACCTTC.

The chain combines TRBV28 with TRBJ2-4; D unclear. Germline CDR1 and CDR2: MDHEN and SYDVKM. The CDR3 runs to 11 residues. V was trimmed by 4 bases and J by 8 bases, leaving 6 bases between them. CDR3 nucleotide sequence: TGTGCCAGCAGTTCCCAGTACATTCAGTACTTC. Encoded protein: CASSSQYIQYF.

This chain links TRBV10-1 with TRBJ2-1; 8 positions agree with TRBD1. Trimming at V came to 2 bases and at J to 10 bases, leaving 10 bases not matched to a gene. Germline V gene lookup returns CDR1 WNHNN and CDR2 SYGVQD (reference sequence). The CDR3 consists of 15 residues. This CDR3 reads CASSEPGTGVREQFF. In nucleotides, the CDR3 is TGCGCCAGCAGTGAGCCAGGGACAGGAGTAAGGGAGCAGTTCTTC.

The chain is built from TRBV5-6 and TRBJ1-4, with TRBD1 matching over 9 bases. CDR1 is SGHDT and CDR2 is YYEEEE in the germline V gene. There are 16 residues in the CDR3. Trimming removed 3 bases from V and 7 bases from J; junction bases left unmatched: 10. CDR3 amino acids: CASSSYPGQGGEKLFF. Written as DNA, the CDR3 is TGTGCCAGCAGCTCCTATCCGGGACAGGGAGGTGAAAAACTGTTTTTT.

V and J are TRBV27 and TRBJ2-7; 7 bases are shared with TRBD2. The CDR3 runs 13 residues. V was clipped by 0 bases and J by 4 bases; unmatched bases: 0. In germline, CDR1 is MNHEY, CDR2 SMNVEV (reference sequence). The CDR3 region is CASSLSGGYEQYF. For the CDR3, the DNA is TGTGCCAGCAGTTTATCGGGGGGGTACGAGCAGTACTTC.

This clone was counted between two and nine times. This rearrangement joins TRBV6-1 to TRBJ1-6; D perhaps matches TRBD1 (6 bases). The germline gives CDR1 MNHNS, CDR2 SASEGT. Between the trimmed V and J ends, which lost 2 bases and 10 bases, there was a span of 15 bases. This CDR3 region has 15 residues. The CDR3 reads CASSESAGVGSPLHF. The DNA of the CDR3 is TGTGCCAGCAGTGAAAGTGCAGGGGTGGGATCACCCCTCCACTTT.

V usage is TRBV7-8 and J usage is TRBJ1-2; 7 bases are shared with TRBD1. V dropped 5 bases and J dropped 4; count of bases not matched to a gene: 10. The CDR3 contains 15 residues. From germline, CDR1 is SGHVS and CDR2 FQNEAQ. Here the CDR3 DNA reads TGTGCCAGCAGCCCACTGACAGGGCTTAGCTATGGCTACACCTTC. Encoded protein: CASSPLTGLSYGYTF.

This rearrangement joins TRBV9 to TRBJ2-5; TRBD2 agrees at 11 bases. There are 15 residues in the CDR3. Per germline, CDR1 SGDLS and CDR2 YYNGEE. V trimming: 3 bases; J trimming: 5 bases; junction bases outside the gene matches: 6. CDR3 nucleotides: TGTGCCAGCAGCGCCTTGACTAGCGGGGTCGAGACCCAGTACTTC. This codes for CASSALTSGVETQYF.

In DNA, the CDR3 is TGTGCCAGCAAACAAGCGTTGACCGGGGAGCTGTTTTTT. Translated: CASKQALTGELFF. This chain uses TRBV11-3 with TRBJ2-2; no definite D call. From germline, CDR1 is SGHNT and CDR2 YENEEA. CDR3 length: 13 amino acids. V was trimmed by 7 bases and J by 5 bases, leaving 11 bases between them. Supplemented by reference TRBV11-3 and TRBJ2-2, the full variable domain reads EAGVVQSPRYKIIEKKQPVAFWCNPISGHNTLYWYLQNLGQGPELLIRYENEEAVDDSQLPKDRFSAERLKGVDSTLKIQPAELGDSAVYLCASKQALTGELFFGEGSRLTVL.

The V gene is TRBV7-2, the J gene TRBJ2-3; D is perhaps TRBD1 (5 bases). This CDR3 region has 14 residues. Germline CDR1 is SGHTA and CDR2 is FQGNSA. V was pared by 6 bases and J by 3 bases, with 13 bases between. DNA of the CDR3: TGTGCCAGCAGACAATGGGGCTCAACAGATACGCAGTATTTT. Encoded protein: CASRQWGSTDTQYF.

This clone appeared a few times. This chain connects TRBV19 to TRBJ1-6, with D maybe TRBD1 (5 bases). Trimming left V 5 bases short and J 3 bases short, with 11 bases between. Germline assignment: CDR1 LNHDA and CDR2 SQIVND (reference sequence). The CDR3 has 15 residues. CDR3 amino acids: CASSSWTSYNSPLHF. The CDR3, as DNA: TGTGCCAGTAGTTCCTGGACAAGCTATAATTCACCCCTCCACTTT.